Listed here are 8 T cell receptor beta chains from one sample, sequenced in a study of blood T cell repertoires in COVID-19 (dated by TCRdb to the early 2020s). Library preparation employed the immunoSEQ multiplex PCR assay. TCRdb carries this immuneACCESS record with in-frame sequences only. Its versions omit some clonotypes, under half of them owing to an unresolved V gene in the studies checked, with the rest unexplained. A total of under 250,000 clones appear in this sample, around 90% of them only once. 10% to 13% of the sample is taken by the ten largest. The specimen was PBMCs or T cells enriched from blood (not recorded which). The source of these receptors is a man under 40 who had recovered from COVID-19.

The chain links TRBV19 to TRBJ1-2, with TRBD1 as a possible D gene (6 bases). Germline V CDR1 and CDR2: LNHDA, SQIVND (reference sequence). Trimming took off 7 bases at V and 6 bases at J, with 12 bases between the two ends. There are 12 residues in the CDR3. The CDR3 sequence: CASNTGIHGYTF. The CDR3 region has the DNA TGTGCCAGTAATACAGGGATTCATGGCTACACCTTC.

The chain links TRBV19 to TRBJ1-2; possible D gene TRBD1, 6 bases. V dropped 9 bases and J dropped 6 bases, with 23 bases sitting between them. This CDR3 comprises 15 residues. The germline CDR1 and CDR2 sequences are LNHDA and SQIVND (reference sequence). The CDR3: CASRGTQGREDGYTF. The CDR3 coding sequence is TGTGCCAGCCGAGGAACCCAGGGGCGGGAGGATGGCTACACCTTC.

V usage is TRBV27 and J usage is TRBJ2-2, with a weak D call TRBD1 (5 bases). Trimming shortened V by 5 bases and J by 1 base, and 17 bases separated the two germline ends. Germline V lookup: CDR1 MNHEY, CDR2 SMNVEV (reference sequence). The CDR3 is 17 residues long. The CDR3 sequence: CASSPQGPNWNTGELFF. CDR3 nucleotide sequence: TGTGCCAGCAGTCCCCAGGGTCCCAACTGGAACACCGGGGAGCTGTTTTTT.

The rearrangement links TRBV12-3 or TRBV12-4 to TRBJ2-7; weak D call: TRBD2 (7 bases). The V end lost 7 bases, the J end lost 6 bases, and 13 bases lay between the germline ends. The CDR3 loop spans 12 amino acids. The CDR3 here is CASTLRGGEQYF. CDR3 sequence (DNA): TGTGCCAGCACCTTAAGGGGGGGCGAGCAGTACTTC.

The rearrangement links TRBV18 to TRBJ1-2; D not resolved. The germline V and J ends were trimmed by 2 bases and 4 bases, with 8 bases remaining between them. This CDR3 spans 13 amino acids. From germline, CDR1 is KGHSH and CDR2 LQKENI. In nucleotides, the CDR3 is TGTGCCAGCTCACCAGCTGACATCTATGGCTACACCTTC. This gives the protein CASSPADIYGYTF.

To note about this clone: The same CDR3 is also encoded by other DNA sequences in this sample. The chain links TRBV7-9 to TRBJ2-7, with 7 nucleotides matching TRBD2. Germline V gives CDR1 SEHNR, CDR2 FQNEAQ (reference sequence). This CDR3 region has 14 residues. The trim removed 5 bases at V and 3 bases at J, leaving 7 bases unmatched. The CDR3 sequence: CASSPQGGFYEQYF. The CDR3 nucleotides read TGTGCCAGCAGCCCCCAGGGAGGGTTCTACGAGCAGTACTTC. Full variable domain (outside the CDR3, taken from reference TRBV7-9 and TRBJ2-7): DTGVSQNPRHKITKRGQNVTFRCDPISEHNRLYWYRQTLGQGPEFLTYFQNEAQLEKSRLLSDRFSAERPKGSFSTLEIQRTEQGDSAMYLCASSPQGGFYEQYFGPGTRLTVT.

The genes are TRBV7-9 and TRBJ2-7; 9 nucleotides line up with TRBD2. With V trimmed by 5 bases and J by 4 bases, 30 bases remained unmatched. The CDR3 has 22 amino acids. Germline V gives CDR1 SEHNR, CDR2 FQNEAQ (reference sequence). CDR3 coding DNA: TGTGCCAGCAGCATTTCACCGAAGTTCGGAGGTCCTCACAGGCTAGCGGGATACGAGCAGTACTTC. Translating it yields CASSISPKFGGPHRLAGYEQYF.

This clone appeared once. The CDR3 DNA follows: TGTGCCAGCAGCTCACAGGGGATCTCCTACGAGCAGTACTTC. Encoded protein: CASSSQGISYEQYF. The J gene is TRBJ2-7, the V gene TRBV7-9; 7 nucleotides align to TRBD1. V lost 4 bases and J lost 0; bases outside the gene matches: 3. This CDR3 contains 14 residues. CDR1 and CDR2 from the germline V gene are SEHNR and FQNEAQ (reference sequence).